This TCR beta chain is from a study of T cells in Graves' hyperthyroidism and ophthalmopathy. What was amplified from RNA transcripts were TCR beta CDR3 regions. The study used the HTBI primer set for a first-round RT-PCR of the TCR CDR3. One entry per CDR3 protein results from TCRdb running MiXCR on the multiplex PCR reads. The top ten clones hold less than 3.5% of a sample with a few hundred thousand distinct CDR3 sequences, more than 15% of them seen once. The germline gives CDR1 SGHKS, CDR2 YYEKEE (reference sequence). The CDR3 consists of 16 residues. With 4 bases clipped from V and 1 base from J, the junction kept 7 bases outside the gene matches.

J is TRBJ2-5 and V is TRBV5-5, with 10 bases lining up with TRBD2. The sample consisted of blood. This TCR derives from a woman between 40 and 55 years old with Graves' ophthalmopathy. The CDR3: CASSLGLATLQETQYF. CDR3 DNA sequence: TGTGCCAGCAGCCTGGGACTAGCGACTCTCCAAGAGACCCAGTACTTC.